This T cell receptor beta chain stems from a study of monozygotic twins with inflammatory bowel disease. Study-wide findings and caveats: The sharing of clonotypes with others was lower in IBD patients than in healthy twins, especially with disease activity.

TCRdb re-called the 5' RACE reads and catalogs CDR3 proteins one per entry, DNA excluded. Its table lists over 200,000 distinct CDR3 sequences. The CDR3 spans 16 residues. The germline CDR1 and CDR2 sequences are KGHSH and LQKENI. A remark on this clonotype: Its antigen is not known.

This chain joins TRBV18 and TRBJ1-1. Material for sequencing was blood. The receptor was derived from a human donor with ulcerative colitis or Crohn's disease, or a healthy co-twin of an affected twin (not recorded which). CDR3 region: CASSPPQGPRNTEAFF.